This TCR beta chain derives from a study of T cell changes during pregnancy in multiple sclerosis. Profiled with immunoSEQ multiplex PCR; TCRdb holds only in-frame clones, not every one. The sample lists 90,000 to 120,000 clones; under 95% were seen once. The V gene lost 2 bases and the J gene lost 4 bases, with 11 bases spanning the gap. CDR1 MNHEY and CDR2 SMNVEV come from the germline V gene (reference sequence). The length of the CDR3 is 15 residues. The receptor was isolated from a female donor in good health, enrolled as a control in a pregnancy study. Source: peripheral blood, taken in the third trimester of pregnancy. This chain joins TRBV27 and TRBJ2-2, with D perhaps TRBD1 (5 bases). CDR3 residues: CASSLVGVGTGELFF. CDR3 DNA sequence: TGTGCCAGCAGTTTAGTAGGGGTGGGCACCGGGGAGCTGTTTTTT.